One and the same sample provided the 20 T cell receptor beta chains below, sequenced in a study of PD-1 blockade in classical Hodgkin lymphoma. The time point: cycle 4 day 1 (C4D1), after less than 7 weeks of nivolumab. Autologous stem cell transplantation was followed by relapse in every patient, and brentuximab vedotin exposure varied. The repertoire was sequenced with immunoSEQ multiplex PCR; TCRdb's copy has only in-frame clones and lacks some. The sample records around 50,000 clones, about 80% being singletons. The sample consisted of peripheral blood mononuclear cells (PBMCs), taken before the fourth cycle of nivolumab. These receptors were taken from a human donor with classical Hodgkin lymphoma.

The genes are TRBV7-9 and TRBJ2-5, with 7 bases that match TRBD1. Trimming cost V 4 bases and J 4 bases; bases outside gene matches: 12. CDR1 is SEHNR and CDR2 is FQNEAQ in the germline V gene (reference sequence). The CDR3 is 16 amino acids. The CDR3, as DNA: TGTGCCAGCAGCTACTCCCAACTCAGGACAGGAGAGACCCAGTACTTC. Translation: CASSYSQLRTGETQYF. The entire variable domain, with the rest obtained from reference TRBV7-9 and TRBJ2-5, is as follows: DTGVSQNPRHKITKRGQNVTFRCDPISEHNRLYWYRQTLGQGPEFLTYFQNEAQLEKSRLLSDRFSAERPKGSFSTLEIQRTEQGDSAMYLCASSYSQLRTGETQYFGPGTRLLVL.

In this sample, this clone is medium-sized (0.01 to 0.1%). This sequence joins TRBV7-3 and TRBJ2-6, with a weak D call TRBD2 (6 bases). The CDR3 has 19 amino acids. Trimming shortened V by 3 bases and J by 1 base, and 19 bases separated the two germline ends. Germline V gene sequence: CDR1 SGHTA, CDR2 FQGTGA. In DNA form, the CDR3 reads TGTGCCAGCAGCTTTCGGTACGCATTGGGAGGATCTGGGGCCAACGTCCTGACTTTC. Residues: CASSFRYALGGSGANVLTF.

The V and J genes are TRBV6-1 and TRBJ2-7; 7 nucleotides line up with TRBD2. Germline V gene lookup returns CDR1 MNHNS and CDR2 SASEGT. There are 13 residues in the CDR3. With V trimmed by 11 bases and J by 7 bases, 14 bases remained unmatched. CDR3 bases: TGTGCCGGAAGTCGGGAGGCCTTATTGGAGCAGTACTTC. Translation: CAGSREALLEQYF.

The chain is built from TRBV5-3 and TRBJ1-5, with D perhaps TRBD1 (6 bases). TRBV5-3 is an open reading frame whose function is uncertain. Trimming cost V 9 bases and J 0 bases, with 16 bases left between them. The CDR3 consists of 15 residues. The CDR3 DNA follows: TGTGCCATCTCCTACAGGGCCTATAGCAATCAGCCCCAGCATTTT. Translating gives CAISYRAYSNQPQHF.

This clone has a single count. The V call is TRBV11-2, the J call TRBJ2-2; D perhaps matches TRBD2 (5 bases). CDR1 SGHAT and CDR2 FQNNGV come from the germline V gene. This CDR3 is 14 amino acids long. The V and J ends lost 6 bases and 4 bases respectively, with 12 bases between them. The DNA for the CDR3 is TGTGCCAGCAGTCGTCCCGAGGGCACCGGGGAGCTGTTTTTT. Translation: CASSRPEGTGELFF.

The chain couples TRBV6-5 to TRBJ1-2; tentative D call: TRBD1 (5 bases). CDR1 and CDR2 from the germline V gene are MNHEY and SVGAGI. The V gene lost 0 bases and the J gene lost 3 bases, with 8 bases spanning the gap. CDR3 length: 14 amino acids. The CDR3 nucleotides are TGTGCCAGCAGTTACTCGGGCAGGGACTATGGCTACACCTTC. This translates into CASSYSGRDYGYTF.

CDR3 nucleotide sequence: TGTGCCAGCAGGGGCGGGGGAAGCAGGCTTTTCTCTGGAAACACCATATATTTT. Its translation: CASRGGGSRLFSGNTIYF. The chain recombines TRBV21-1 with TRBJ1-3. TRBV21-1 is a documented pseudogene. CDR3 length equals 18 residues.

The chain has TRBV9 and TRBJ2-5; TRBD2 aligns across 9 bases. From germline, CDR1 is SGDLS and CDR2 YYNGEE. This CDR3 contains 13 residues. V lost 5 bases, J lost 5 bases, and 4 bases stayed unmatched. Here the CDR3 DNA reads TGTGCCAGCAGTCCCAGCGGGAGGGAGACCCAGTACTTC. This codes for CASSPSGRETQYF.

The rearrangement joins TRBV5-1 to TRBJ1-3; D possibly corresponds to TRBD1 (6 bases). Germline V gene data show CDR1 as SGHRS and CDR2 as YFSETQ. The CDR3 length is 20 residues. Trimming took off 4 bases at V and 4 bases at J, with 30 bases between the two ends. Here the CDR3 DNA reads TGCGCCAGCAGCCTCCGGAGTGCAGGGACGGGGACACCGGGCGGAAACACCATATATTTT. This sequence encodes CASSLRSAGTGTPGGNTIYF.

The J gene is TRBJ2-3, the V gene TRBV5-1; D is ambiguous. The CDR3 loop spans 14 amino acids. V was clipped by 5 bases and J by 0 bases, with 10 bases between them. Per germline, CDR1 SGHRS and CDR2 YFSETQ. The CDR3 region has the DNA TGCGCCAGCAGTCCGAGCACTAGCACAGATACGCAGTATTTT. Protein product: CASSPSTSTDTQYF.

In its sample, this clone was seen many times. This chain joins TRBV2 and TRBJ2-5; 9 nucleotides agree with TRBD2. V shed 3 bases, J shed 5 bases, and the junction held 7 bases outside the gene matches. The CDR3 covers 15 residues. Germline-derived CDR1 and CDR2 are SNHLY and FYNNEI. CDR3 nucleotides: TGTGCCAGCAGTGAGATCGGCGGGAGGGCCGAGACCCAGTACTTC. It codes for CASSEIGGRAETQYF.

This chain joins TRBV4-1 and TRBJ1-3, with D tentatively TRBD1 (6 bases). The V gene lost 4 bases and the J gene lost 0 bases, with 10 bases spanning the gap. The CDR3 runs 15 residues. Germline CDR1 reads MGHRA; CDR2 reads YSYEKL. CDR3 loop: CASSRDNNSGNTIYF. The DNA for the CDR3 is TGCGCCAGCAGCCGGGACAACAACTCTGGAAACACCATATATTTT.

The rearrangement joins TRBV6-1 to TRBJ2-7, with D possibly matching TRBD1 (7 bases). The CDR3 extends over 14 amino acids. CDR1 and CDR2 (germline): MNHNS, SASEGT. V was cut by 6 bases and J by 3 bases, with 15 bases left in between. CDR3 bases: TGTGCCAGCAGCAACGCGGGACAGAGCTACGAGCAGTACTTC. Translating it yields CASSNAGQSYEQYF.

The chain couples TRBV4-1 to TRBJ1-5; TRBD1 might be the D (6 bases). Trimming removed 5 bases at V and 0 bases at J, with 11 bases between. CDR1 is MGHRA and CDR2 is YSYEKL in the germline V gene. This CDR3 spans 15 amino acids. The CDR3 coding sequence is TGCGCCAGCAGCTTCGTGGACAGTAGCAATCAGCCCCAGCATTTT. It specifies CASSFVDSSNQPQHF.

V is TRBV11-3 and J is TRBJ2-5; TRBD1 aligns across 7 bases. The J call may be mistaken, given a closer DNA end match to TRBJ2-7. The CDR3 is 13 residues long. CDR1 is SGHNT, CDR2 YENEEA, per germline. This chain's CDR3 is CASSTGTEYEQYF. DNA for the CDR3: TGTGCCAGCAGCACAGGGACAGAGTACGAGCAGTACTTC.

This CDR3 reads CASSLAYEQYF. The CDR3 coding sequence is TGTGCCAGCAGCTTAGCCTACGAGCAGTACTTC. This chain uses TRBV11-2 with TRBJ2-5, with D uncertain. The tail of the sequence fits TRBJ2-7 better, so the J call may be wrong. The germline gives CDR1 SGHAT, CDR2 FQNNGV. The CDR3 is 11 residues long.

This chain joins TRBV6-6 and TRBJ2-7; D remains ambiguous. Trimming removed 8 bases at V and 1 base at J, with 12 bases between. The CDR3 is 13 residues long. Germline CDR1 reads MNHNY; CDR2 reads SVGAGI (reference sequence). CDR3 sequence reads: CASRSPASYEQYF. The CDR3 bases are TGTGCCAGCCGCTCCCCCGCGTCCTACGAGCAGTACTTC.

The V call is TRBV7-2, the J call TRBJ2-1, with 11 bases fitting TRBD2. V dropped 0 bases and J dropped 6; count of bases not matched to a gene: 7. Germline-derived CDR1 and CDR2 are SGHTA and FQGNSA. The CDR3 has 17 residues. CDR3 region: CASSLAGGTSGLNEQFF. In DNA, the CDR3 is TGTGCCAGCAGCTTAGCCGGCGGGACTAGCGGACTCAATGAGCAGTTCTTC.

This clone has only one observation. V and J are TRBV6-1 and TRBJ2-1, with D possibly matching TRBD2 (5 bases). Trimming shortened V by 5 bases and J by 5 bases, and 16 bases separated the two germline ends. CDR3 length: 15 amino acids. Germline V gives CDR1 MNHNS, CDR2 SASEGT. The CDR3 nucleotides are TGTGCCAGCAGTCCGGACTTTTTGGGGAACAATGAGCAGTTCTTC. Translated, it gives CASSPDFLGNNEQFF.

V gene TRBV5-1 combines with J gene TRBJ2-7; 8 bases match TRBD2. CDR3 size: 20 residues. Trimming took 3 bases from V and 3 from J; bases not matched to a gene: 23. Germline V CDR1 and CDR2: SGHRS, YFSETQ. CDR3 protein: CASSSRSFPDSGKKVYEQYF. The CDR3 nucleotides are TGCGCCAGCAGCTCTCGGAGTTTCCCCGATAGCGGGAAAAAGGTCTACGAGCAGTACTTC.